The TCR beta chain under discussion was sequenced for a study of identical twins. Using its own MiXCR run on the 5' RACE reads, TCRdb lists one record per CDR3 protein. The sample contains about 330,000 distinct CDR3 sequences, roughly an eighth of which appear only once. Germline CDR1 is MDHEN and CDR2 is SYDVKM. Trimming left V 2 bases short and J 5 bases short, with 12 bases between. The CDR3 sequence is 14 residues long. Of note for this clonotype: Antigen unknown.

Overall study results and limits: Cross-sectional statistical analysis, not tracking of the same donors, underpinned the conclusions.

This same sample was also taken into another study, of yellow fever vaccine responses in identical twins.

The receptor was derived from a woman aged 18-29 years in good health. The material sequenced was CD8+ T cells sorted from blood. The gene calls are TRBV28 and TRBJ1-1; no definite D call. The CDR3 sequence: CASSLLKGWTEAFF. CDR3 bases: TGTGCCAGCAGTTTACTCAAGGGTTGGACTGAAGCTTTCTTT.